A selection of T cell receptor beta chains follows, all from one sample in a study of CD8 T cells in ankylosing spondylitis. TCRdb recomputed calls from the 5' RACE reads with MiXCR, one row per CDR3 protein. The profile shows a few hundred thousand distinct CDR3 sequences, 10% to 15% of them singletons. Sequencing was carried out using blood, either unsorted or a sorted T cell fraction (not recorded which). These receptors were collected from a male donor with ankylosing spondylitis. The CDR3 runs from the conserved cysteine through the conserved F or W. Fields, in order: clone size, J gene, D gene, V gene, CDR3 protein, CDR3 DNA. The D gene is left open where the match is weak. Clone sizes are given selectively: once, few, many, or a class where the clone is expanded.

many,TRBJ2-7,-,TRBV7-9,CASSLALGEAARQYF,TGTGCCAGCAGCTTAGCGCTGGGGGAGGCCGCCCGGCAGTACTTC
-,TRBJ2-5,-,TRBV5-1,CASSFRGEIVETQYF,TGCGCCAGCAGCTTCAGGGGAGAGATAGTAGAGACCCAGTACTTC
-,TRBJ1-2,-,TRBV7-9,CASSLFAGGTYGYTF,TGTGCCAGCAGCTTATTCGCCGGCGGAACCTACGGCTACACCTTC
many,TRBJ1-4,-,TRBV20-1,CSARGAGNILEKLFF,TGCAGTGCTAGAGGGGCAGGAAATATACTCGAAAAACTGTTTTTT
many,TRBJ2-5,TRBD1,TRBV5-1,CASSPGTVQETQYF,TGTGCCAGCAGCCCCGGGACAGTTCAAGAGACCCAGTACTTC
many,TRBJ2-7,TRBD1,TRBV12-3/TRBV12-4,CASSFPGQGIYEQYF,TGTGCCAGCAGTTTTCCGGGACAGGGGATCTACGAGCAGTACTTC
-,TRBJ2-4,-,TRBV15,CATSGLSIKAHLNIQYF,TGTGCCACCAGCGGACTGTCTATAAAGGCTCACCTAAACATTCAGTACTTC
-,TRBJ2-1,-,TRBV7-6,CASSSFRYNEQFF,TGTGCCAGCAGTTCTTTTCGTTACAATGAGCAGTTCTTC
many,TRBJ2-2,TRBD2,TRBV12-3/TRBV12-4,CASSLTGGTGELFF,TGCGCCAGCAGCCTCACGGGAGGAACCGGGGAGCTGTTTTTT
-,TRBJ2-1,TRBD2,TRBV11-2,CASSLVYEVAGLPGDEQFF,TGTGCCAGCAGCTTAGTGTACGAGGTAGCGGGACTCCCGGGGGATGAGCAGTTCTTC
-,TRBJ1-5,-,TRBV20-1,CSARESGAPQHF,TGCAGTGCTAGAGAGTCCGGGGCGCCCCAGCATTTT
few,TRBJ2-2,TRBD1,TRBV29-1,CSVEGPTGRNTGELFF,TGCAGCGTTGAAGGGCCGACAGGGAGAAACACCGGGGAGCTGTTTTTT
few,TRBJ2-1,-,TRBV2,CASRGARGAYNEQFF,TGTGCCAGCAGGGGCGCGAGAGGGGCCTACAATGAGCAGTTCTTC
-,TRBJ2-7,TRBD1,TRBV30,CAWSMGQFYEQYF,TGTGCCTGGAGTATGGGACAGTTTTACGAGCAGTACTTC
few,TRBJ2-1,-,TRBV20-1,CSPHEGTYNEQFF,TGCAGCCCCCACGAGGGGACCTACAATGAGCAGTTCTTC
-,TRBJ2-1,TRBD2,TRBV9,CASSVGLAGAAPSYNEQFF,TGTGCCAGCAGCGTTGGACTAGCGGGAGCTGCCCCCTCCTACAATGAGCAGTTCTTC
many,TRBJ2-6,TRBD1,TRBV7-9,CASSAPTGAGANVLTF,TGTGCCAGCAGCGCCCCTACAGGGGCCGGGGCCAACGTCCTGACTTTC
-,TRBJ2-3,-,TRBV5-1,CASSLGLRGDTQYF,TGCGCCAGCAGCTTGGGCCTAAGGGGGGATACGCAGTATTTT
-,TRBJ1-5,-,TRBV6-1,CAGGFSNQPQHF,TGTGCCGGGGGGTTTAGCAATCAGCCCCAGCATTTT
-,TRBJ2-2,-,TRBV20-1,CSARGQIGTGELFF,TGCAGTGCTAGAGGGCAGATTGGGACCGGGGAGCTGTTTTTT
-,TRBJ1-2,TRBD1,TRBV6-5,CASSYPDRGSDGYTF,TGTGCCAGCAGTTACCCCGACAGGGGGTCTGACGGCTACACCTTC
-,TRBJ1-1,-,TRBV27,CASWTASSEAFF,TGTGCCAGCTGGACCGCGTCGTCTGAAGCTTTCTTT
few,TRBJ2-3,-,TRBV5-1,CASSPQLGVTQYF,TGCGCCAGCAGCCCTCAGCTCGGGGTCACGCAGTATTTT
many,TRBJ1-5,-,TRBV12-3/TRBV12-4,CASTSGRLDQPQHF,TGTGCCAGCACCTCGGGACGGCTAGATCAGCCCCAGCATTTT
-,TRBJ2-2,-,TRBV5-1,CASSLRGQTNTGELFF,TGCGCCAGCAGCTTGCGAGGGCAGACCAACACCGGGGAGCTGTTTTTT
-,TRBJ2-1,TRBD1,TRBV19,CASSIGQGARNEQFF,TGTGCCAGTAGTATAGGGCAGGGGGCGCGCAATGAGCAGTTCTTC